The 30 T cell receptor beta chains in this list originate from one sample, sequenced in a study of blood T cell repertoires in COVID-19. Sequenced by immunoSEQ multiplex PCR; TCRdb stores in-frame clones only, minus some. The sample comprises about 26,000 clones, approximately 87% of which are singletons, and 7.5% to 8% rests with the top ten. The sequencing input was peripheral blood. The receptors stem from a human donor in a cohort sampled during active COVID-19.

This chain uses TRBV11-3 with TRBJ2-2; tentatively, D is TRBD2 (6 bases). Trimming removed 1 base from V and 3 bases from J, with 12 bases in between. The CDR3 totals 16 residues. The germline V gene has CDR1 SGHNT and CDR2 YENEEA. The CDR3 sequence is CASSLALGGDTGELFF. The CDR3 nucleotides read TGTGCCAGCAGCTTAGCCCTTGGAGGGGACACCGGGGAGCTGTTTTTT.

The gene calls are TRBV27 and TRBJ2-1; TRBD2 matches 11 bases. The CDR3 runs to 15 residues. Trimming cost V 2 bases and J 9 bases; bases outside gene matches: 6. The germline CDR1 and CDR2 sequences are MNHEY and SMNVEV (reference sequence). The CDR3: CASSLRGLAGVEQFF. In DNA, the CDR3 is TGTGCCAGCAGTTTAAGAGGACTAGCGGGCGTTGAGCAGTTCTTC.

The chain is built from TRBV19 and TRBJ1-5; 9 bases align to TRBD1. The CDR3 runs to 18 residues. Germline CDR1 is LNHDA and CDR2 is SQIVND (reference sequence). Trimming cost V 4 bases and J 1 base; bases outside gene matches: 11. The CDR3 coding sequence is TGTGCCAGTAGTACCCAATCACAGGGGGCGGGGAGCAATCAGCCCCAGCATTTT. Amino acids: CASSTQSQGAGSNQPQHF.

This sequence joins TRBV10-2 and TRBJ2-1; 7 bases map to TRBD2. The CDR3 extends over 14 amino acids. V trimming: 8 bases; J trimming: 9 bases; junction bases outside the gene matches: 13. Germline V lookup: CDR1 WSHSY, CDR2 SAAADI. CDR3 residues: CASRSGRGLSEQFF. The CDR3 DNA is TGCGCCAGCCGCAGTGGGAGGGGATTGAGTGAGCAGTTCTTC.

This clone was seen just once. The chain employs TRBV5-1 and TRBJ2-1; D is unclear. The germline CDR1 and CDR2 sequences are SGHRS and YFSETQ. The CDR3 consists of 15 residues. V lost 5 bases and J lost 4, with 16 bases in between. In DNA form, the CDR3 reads TGCGCCAGCAGGAACGCACTAAGCTCGTACAATGAGCAGTTCTTC. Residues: CASRNALSSYNEQFF.

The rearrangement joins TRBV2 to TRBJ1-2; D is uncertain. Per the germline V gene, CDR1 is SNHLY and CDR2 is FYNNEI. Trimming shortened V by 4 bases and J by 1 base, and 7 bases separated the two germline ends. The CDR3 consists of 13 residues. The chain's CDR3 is CASSATINYGYTF. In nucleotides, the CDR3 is TGTGCCAGCAGTGCTACCATTAACTATGGCTACACCTTC.

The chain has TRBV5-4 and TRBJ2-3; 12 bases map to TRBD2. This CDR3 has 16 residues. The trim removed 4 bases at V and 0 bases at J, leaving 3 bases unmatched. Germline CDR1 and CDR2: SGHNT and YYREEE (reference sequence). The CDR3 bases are TGTGCCAGCAGCATAGGGACTAGCGGGAGCACAGATACGCAGTATTTT. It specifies CASSIGTSGSTDTQYF.

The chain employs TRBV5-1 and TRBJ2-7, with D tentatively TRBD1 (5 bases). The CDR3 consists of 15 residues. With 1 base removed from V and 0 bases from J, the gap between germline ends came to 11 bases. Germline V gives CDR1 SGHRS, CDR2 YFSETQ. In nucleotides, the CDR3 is TGCGCCAGCAGCTTGTCAGGGAAGAGCTCCTACGAGCAGTACTTC. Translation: CASSLSGKSSYEQYF.

In nucleotides, the CDR3 is TGTGCCAGCAGCCGAATAGGGGCTAGCAATCAGCCCCAGCATTTT. As protein: CASSRIGASNQPQHF. The genes are TRBV6-5 and TRBJ1-5, with D possibly TRBD1 on 5 matching bases. V lost 6 bases to trimming and J lost 0 bases, with 12 bases between them. Germline V CDR1 and CDR2: MNHEY, SVGAGI. The CDR3 has 15 amino acids.

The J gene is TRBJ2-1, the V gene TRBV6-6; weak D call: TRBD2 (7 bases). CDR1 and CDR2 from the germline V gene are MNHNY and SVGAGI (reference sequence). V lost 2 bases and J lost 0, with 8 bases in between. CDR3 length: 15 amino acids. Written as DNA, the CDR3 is TGTGCCAGCAGTTACGGGGGGGCCTCCTACAATGAGCAGTTCTTC. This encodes CASSYGGASYNEQFF.

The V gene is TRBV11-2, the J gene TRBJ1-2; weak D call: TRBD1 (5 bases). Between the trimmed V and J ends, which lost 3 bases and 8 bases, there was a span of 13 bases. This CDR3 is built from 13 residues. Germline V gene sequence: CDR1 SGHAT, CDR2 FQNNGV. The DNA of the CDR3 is TGTGCCAGCAGCTTCGGGGGATGGGTGGGCTACACCTTC. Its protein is CASSFGGWVGYTF. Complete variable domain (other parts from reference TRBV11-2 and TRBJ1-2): EAGVAQSPRYKIIEKRQSVAFWCNPISGHATLYWYQQILGQGPKLLIQFQNNGVVDDSQLPKDRFSAERLKGVDSTLKIQPAKLEDSAVYLCASSFGGWVGYTFGSGTRLTVV.

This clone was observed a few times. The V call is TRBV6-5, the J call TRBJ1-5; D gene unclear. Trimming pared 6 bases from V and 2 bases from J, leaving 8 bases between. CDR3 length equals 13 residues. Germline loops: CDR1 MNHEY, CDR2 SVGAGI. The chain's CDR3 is CASSVQGNQPQHF. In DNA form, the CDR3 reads TGTGCCAGCAGCGTTCAGGGCAATCAGCCCCAGCATTTT.

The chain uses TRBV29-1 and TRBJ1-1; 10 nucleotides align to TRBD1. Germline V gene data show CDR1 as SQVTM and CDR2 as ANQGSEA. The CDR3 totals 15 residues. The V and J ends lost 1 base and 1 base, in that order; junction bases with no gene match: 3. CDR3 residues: CSVEVTGGWNTEAFF. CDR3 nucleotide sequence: TGCAGCGTTGAAGTGACAGGGGGCTGGAACACTGAAGCTTTCTTT.

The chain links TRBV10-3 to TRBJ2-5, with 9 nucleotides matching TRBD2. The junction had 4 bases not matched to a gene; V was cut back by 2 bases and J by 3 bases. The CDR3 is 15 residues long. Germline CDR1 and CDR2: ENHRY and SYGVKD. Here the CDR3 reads CAISERGGGEETQYF. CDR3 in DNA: TGTGCCATCAGTGAGCGCGGGGGGGGAGAAGAGACCCAGTACTTC.

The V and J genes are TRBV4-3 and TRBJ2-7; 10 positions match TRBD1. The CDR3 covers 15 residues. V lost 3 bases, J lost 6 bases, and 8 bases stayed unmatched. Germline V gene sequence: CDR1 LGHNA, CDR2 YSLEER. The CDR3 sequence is CASSQSGTGVIEQYF. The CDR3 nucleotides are TGCGCCAGCAGCCAGTCCGGGACAGGGGTTATCGAGCAGTACTTC.

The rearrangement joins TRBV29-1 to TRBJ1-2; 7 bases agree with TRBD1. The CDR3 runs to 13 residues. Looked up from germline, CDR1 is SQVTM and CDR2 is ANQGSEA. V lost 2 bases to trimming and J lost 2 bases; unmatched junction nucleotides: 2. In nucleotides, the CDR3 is TGCAGCGTTGAAAAGGGGGCCAACTATGGCTACACCTTC. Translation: CSVEKGANYGYTF.

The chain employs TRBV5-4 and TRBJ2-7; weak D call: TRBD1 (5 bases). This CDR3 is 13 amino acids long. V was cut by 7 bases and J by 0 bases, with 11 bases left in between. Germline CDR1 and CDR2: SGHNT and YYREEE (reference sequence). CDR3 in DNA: TGTGCCAGCCAGGGCGATTCCTCCTACGAGCAGTACTTC. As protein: CASQGDSSYEQYF.

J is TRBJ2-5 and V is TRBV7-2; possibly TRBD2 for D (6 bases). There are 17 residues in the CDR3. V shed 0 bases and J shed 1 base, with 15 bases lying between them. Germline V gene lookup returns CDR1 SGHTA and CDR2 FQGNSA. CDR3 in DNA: TGTGCCAGCAGCTTAGCCCCAGCCGGAGGGTCCCAAGAGACCCAGTACTTC. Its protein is CASSLAPAGGSQETQYF. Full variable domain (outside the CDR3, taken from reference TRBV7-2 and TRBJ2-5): GAGVSQSPSNKVTEKGKDVELRCDPISGHTALYWYRQSLGQGLEFLIYFQGNSAPDKSGLPSDRFSAERTGGSVSTLTIQRTQQEDSAVYLCASSLAPAGGSQETQYFGPGTRLLVL.

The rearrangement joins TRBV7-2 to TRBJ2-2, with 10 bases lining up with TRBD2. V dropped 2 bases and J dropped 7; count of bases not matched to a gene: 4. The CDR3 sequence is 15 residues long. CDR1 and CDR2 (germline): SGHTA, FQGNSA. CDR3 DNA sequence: TGTGCCAGCAGCTTAAGCGGGAGGGCCGGCGGGGAGCTGTTTTTT. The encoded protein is CASSLSGRAGGELFF.

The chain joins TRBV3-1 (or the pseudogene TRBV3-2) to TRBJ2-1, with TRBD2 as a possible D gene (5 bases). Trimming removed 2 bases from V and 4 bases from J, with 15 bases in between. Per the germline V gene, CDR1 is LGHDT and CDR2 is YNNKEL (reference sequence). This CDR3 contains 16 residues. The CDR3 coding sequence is TGTGCCAGCAGCCAACAACCCCGACGGGGATACAATGAGCAGTTCTTC. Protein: CASSQQPRRGYNEQFF.

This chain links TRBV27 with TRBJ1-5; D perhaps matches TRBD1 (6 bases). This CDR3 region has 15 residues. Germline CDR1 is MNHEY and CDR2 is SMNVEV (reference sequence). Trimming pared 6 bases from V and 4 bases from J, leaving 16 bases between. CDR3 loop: CASRPQGLFNQPQHF. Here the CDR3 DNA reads TGTGCCAGCAGACCCCAGGGGCTATTTAATCAGCCCCAGCATTTT.

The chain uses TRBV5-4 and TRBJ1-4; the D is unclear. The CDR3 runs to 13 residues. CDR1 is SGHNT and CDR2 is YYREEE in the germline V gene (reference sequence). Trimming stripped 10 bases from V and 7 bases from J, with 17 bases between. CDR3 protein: CAPSEGPGEKLFF. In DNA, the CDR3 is TGTGCCCCTAGTGAGGGTCCTGGTGAAAAACTGTTTTTT.

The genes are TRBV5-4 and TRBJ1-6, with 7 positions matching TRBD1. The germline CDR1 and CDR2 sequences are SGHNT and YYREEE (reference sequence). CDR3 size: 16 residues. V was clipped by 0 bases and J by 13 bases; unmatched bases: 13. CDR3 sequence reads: CASSLGGDSERGPLHF. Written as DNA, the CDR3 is TGTGCCAGCAGCTTGGGAGGGGACAGCGAGCGAGGGCCCCTCCACTTT.

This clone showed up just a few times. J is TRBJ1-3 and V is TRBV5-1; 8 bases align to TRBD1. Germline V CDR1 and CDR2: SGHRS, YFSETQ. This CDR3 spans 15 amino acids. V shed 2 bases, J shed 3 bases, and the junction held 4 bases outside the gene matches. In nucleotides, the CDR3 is TGCGCCAGCAGCTTATCAGGGGGCGTTGGAAACACCATATATTTT. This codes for CASSLSGGVGNTIYF. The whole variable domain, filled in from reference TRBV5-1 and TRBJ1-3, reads KAGVTQTPRYLIKTRGQQVTLSCSPISGHRSVSWYQQTPGQGLQFLFEYFSETQRNKGNFPGRFSGRQFSNSRSEMNVSTLELGDSALYLCASSLSGGVGNTIYFGEGSWLTVV.

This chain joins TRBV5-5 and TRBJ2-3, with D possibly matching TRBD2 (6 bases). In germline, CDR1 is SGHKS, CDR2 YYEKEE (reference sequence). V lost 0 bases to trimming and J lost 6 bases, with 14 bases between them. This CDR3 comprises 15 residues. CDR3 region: CASSLALLGGDTQYF. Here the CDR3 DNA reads TGTGCCAGCAGCTTGGCCTTGTTAGGAGGGGATACGCAGTATTTT.

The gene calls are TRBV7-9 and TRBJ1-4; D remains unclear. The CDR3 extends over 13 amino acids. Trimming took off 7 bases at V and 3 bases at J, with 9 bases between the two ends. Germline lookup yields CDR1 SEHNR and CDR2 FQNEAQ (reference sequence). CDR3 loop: CASTERPNEKLFF. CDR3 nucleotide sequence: TGTGCCAGCACGGAGCGACCTAATGAAAAACTGTTTTTT. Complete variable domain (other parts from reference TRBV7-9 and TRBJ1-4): DTGVSQNPRHKITKRGQNVTFRCDPISEHNRLYWYRQTLGQGPEFLTYFQNEAQLEKSRLLSDRFSAERPKGSFSTLEIQRTEQGDSAMYLCASTERPNEKLFFGSGTQLSVL.

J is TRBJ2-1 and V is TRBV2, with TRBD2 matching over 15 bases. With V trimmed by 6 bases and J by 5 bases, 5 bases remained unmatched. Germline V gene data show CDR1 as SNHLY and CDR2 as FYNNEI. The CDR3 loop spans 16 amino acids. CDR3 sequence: CASRAGTSGRNNEQFF. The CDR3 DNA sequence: TGTGCCAGCAGGGCCGGGACTAGCGGGAGGAACAATGAGCAGTTCTTC.

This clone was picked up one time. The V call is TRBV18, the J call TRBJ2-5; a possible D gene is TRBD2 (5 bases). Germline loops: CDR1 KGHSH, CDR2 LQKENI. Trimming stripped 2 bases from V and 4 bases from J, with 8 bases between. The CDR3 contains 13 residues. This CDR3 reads CASSPKLGETQYF. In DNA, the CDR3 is TGTGCCAGCTCACCAAAACTAGGAGAGACCCAGTACTTC.

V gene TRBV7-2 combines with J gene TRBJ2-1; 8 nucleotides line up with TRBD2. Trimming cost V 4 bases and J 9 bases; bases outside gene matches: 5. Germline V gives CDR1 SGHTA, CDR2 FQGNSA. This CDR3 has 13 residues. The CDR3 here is CASSSGGGIEQFF. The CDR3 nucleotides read TGTGCCAGCAGCTCCGGGGGGGGCATTGAGCAGTTCTTC. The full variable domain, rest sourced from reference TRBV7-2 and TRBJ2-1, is GAGVSQSPSNKVTEKGKDVELRCDPISGHTALYWYRQSLGQGLEFLIYFQGNSAPDKSGLPSDRFSAERTGGSVSTLTIQRTQQEDSAVYLCASSSGGGIEQFFGPGTRLTVL.

The CDR3 DNA follows: TGTGCCAGCAGCCCCGACAGGGGTGAGCCCCAGCATTTT. Translation: CASSPDRGEPQHF. The chain recombines TRBV5-4 with TRBJ1-5; 8 positions agree with TRBD1. The germline V gene has CDR1 SGHNT and CDR2 YYREEE (reference sequence). The CDR3 consists of 13 residues. J lost 8 bases, V lost 4 bases, and 5 bases had no gene match.